Listed below are T cell receptor beta chains from one sample, sequenced in a study of blood T cell repertoires in COVID-19. Method: immunoSEQ multiplex PCR; TCRdb's copy keeps in-frame clones and lacks some. The sample lists hundreds of thousands of clones, 92% seen once, with 0.75% to 1% in the top ten. Sequenced sample: peripheral blood. Every receptor here comes from a man aged 55 to 69 with COVID-19, enrolled during active disease. The CDR3 runs from the conserved cysteine through the conserved F or W. D genes are given only for firm matches. The size entry is marked missing in some rows and otherwise reads once, few, many or a size class.

TRBV24-1,14,NA,TRBJ2-7,NA,CATSDPRGSYEQYF,TGTGCCACCAGTGATCCAAGGGGGTCCTACGAGCAGTACTTC
TRBV18,15,NA,TRBJ2-1,NA,CASSPPSVSPNEQFF,TGTGCCAGCTCACCTCCGTCGGTCTCACCCAATGAGCAGTTCTTC
TRBV6-5,14,NA,TRBJ1-1,NA,CAIMGGNANTEAFF,TGTGCCATCATGGGGGGTAATGCGAACACTGAAGCTTTCTTT
TRBV27,14,NA,TRBJ2-7,NA,CASSLGVPTDEQYF,TGTGCCAGCAGTTTAGGTGTCCCTACGGACGAGCAGTACTTC
TRBV7-8,17,TRBD1,TRBJ1-5,NA,CASSLGTGGDSNQPQHF,TGTGCCAGCAGCTTAGGGACAGGGGGGGATAGCAATCAGCCCCAGCATTTT
TRBV18,17,NA,TRBJ2-1,NA,CASSGGPGDPSYNEQFF,TGTGCCAGCTCCGGGGGGCCGGGGGACCCGTCGTACAATGAGCAGTTCTTC
TRBV5-1,16,TRBD2,TRBJ2-1,NA,CASSLGLAGDYNEQFF,TGCGCCAGCAGCTTAGGGCTAGCGGGTGACTACAATGAGCAGTTCTTC
TRBV5-1,12,NA,TRBJ2-4,NA,CASSSVPNIQYF,TGCGCCAGCAGCTCGGTCCCAAACATTCAGTACTTC
TRBV5-1,13,NA,TRBJ1-1,NA,CASSGQGSTEAFF,TGCGCCAGCAGCGGGCAGGGAAGCACTGAAGCTTTCTTT
TRBV2,15,TRBD2,TRBJ2-1,NA,CASSEQRGSYNEQFF,TGTGCCAGCAGTGAACAGCGGGGCTCCTACAATGAGCAGTTCTTC
TRBV28,14,NA,TRBJ1-6,few,CASTLQGVRSPLHF,TGTGCCAGCACCTTACAGGGAGTAAGGTCACCCCTCCACTTT
TRBV10-2,15,NA,TRBJ1-6,NA,CASSQQGGKVSPLHF,TGCGCCAGCAGTCAACAGGGTGGGAAAGTTTCACCCCTCCACTTT
TRBV6-4,14,NA,TRBJ2-6,once,CASRRDAGANVLTF,TGTGCCAGCAGGCGGGACGCTGGGGCCAACGTCCTGACTTTC
TRBV5-1,15,NA,TRBJ2-3,once,CASSLELSPTDTQYF,TGCGCCAGCAGCTTGGAGTTAAGCCCCACAGATACGCAGTATTTT
TRBV3-1/TRBV3-2,17,TRBD2,TRBJ2-7,NA,CASSRTTSGASSYEQYF,TGTGCCAGCAGCCGAACCACTAGCGGGGCTAGCTCCTACGAGCAGTACTTC
TRBV5-4,15,NA,TRBJ2-2,NA,CASSLGQALTGELFF,TGTGCCAGCAGCTTGGGACAGGCCCTCACCGGGGAGCTGTTTTTT
TRBV7-2,18,TRBD1,TRBJ1-2,NA,CASSSPGRTGGGSYGYTF,TGTGCCAGCAGCTCACCCGGGAGGACAGGGGGGGGTTCCTATGGCTACACCTTC
TRBV3-1/TRBV3-2,13,NA,TRBJ1-1,NA,CASSTGGNTEAFF,TGTGCCAGCAGCACCGGGGGAAACACTGAAGCTTTCTTT
TRBV27,15,TRBD1,TRBJ1-5,NA,CASRGGGGLNQPQHF,TGTGCCAGCAGAGGGGGCGGAGGATTGAATCAGCCCCAGCATTTT
TRBV6-5,15,NA,TRBJ2-1,NA,CASSYSSGGHNEQFF,TGTGCCAGCAGTTACTCATCCGGGGGGCACAATGAGCAGTTCTTC
TRBV19,13,TRBD1,TRBJ2-7,few,CASSSRGQGEQYF,TGTGCCAGTAGTAGCAGGGGGCAGGGGGAGCAGTACTTC
TRBV3-1/TRBV3-2,13,NA,TRBJ2-4,NA,CASSQLGLNIQYF,TGTGCCAGCAGCCAGCTGGGACTAAACATTCAGTACTTC
TRBV5-1,16,TRBD2,TRBJ2-3,NA,CASSLGLAGTTDTQYF,TGCGCCAGCAGCTTGGGACTAGCGGGGACCACAGATACGCAGTATTTT
TRBV5-1,16,NA,TRBJ2-1,once,CASSLTTGGPYNEQFF,TGCGCCAGCAGCTTGACGACGGGGGGCCCTTACAATGAGCAGTTCTTC
TRBV27,13,NA,TRBJ2-7,NA,CASSLRGSYEQYF,TGTGCCAGCAGTTTAAGGGGGTCCTACGAGCAGTACTTC
TRBV27,15,TRBD2,TRBJ2-7,NA,CASSPPGLLPYEQYF,TGTGCCAGCAGCCCGCCGGGACTACTTCCCTACGAGCAGTACTTC
TRBV27,15,NA,TRBJ1-5,NA,CASSRTGPGNQPQHF,TGTGCCAGCAGCCGCACAGGGCCAGGCAATCAGCCCCAGCATTTT
TRBV5-1,16,NA,TRBJ2-3,NA,CASSFSPPQITDTQYF,TGCGCCAGCAGCTTCTCTCCGCCGCAGATCACAGATACGCAGTATTTT
TRBV28,13,TRBD1,TRBJ2-3,once,CASSLDRVATQYF,TGTGCCAGCAGTCTGGACAGGGTGGCTACGCAGTATTTT
TRBV6-2/TRBV6-3,19,TRBD2,TRBJ2-6,once,CASSYRPGLARSGANVLTF,TGTGCCAGCAGTTACCGTCCGGGACTAGCCCGCTCTGGGGCCAACGTCCTGACTTTC
TRBV5-1,19,TRBD1,TRBJ1-3,once,CASSFGIHRGALSGNTIYF,TGCGCCAGCAGCTTTGGTATCCACAGGGGCGCCCTCTCTGGAAACACCATATATTTT
TRBV7-9,18,TRBD1,TRBJ2-2,NA,CASSWRRGGTGNTGELFF,TGTGCCAGCAGCTGGAGGAGGGGCGGGACAGGGAACACCGGGGAGCTGTTTTTT
TRBV5-4,15,TRBD1,TRBJ1-1,NA,CASSRSGTGGTEAFF,TGTGCCAGCAGCCGATCCGGGACAGGGGGCACTGAAGCTTTCTTT
TRBV4-3,18,NA,TRBJ2-3,NA,CASSQEPAGTSSTDTQYF,TGCGCCAGCAGCCAAGAGCCAGCCGGGACTTCTAGCACAGATACGCAGTATTTT
TRBV2,13,NA,TRBJ1-2,NA,CASSPPVGYGYTF,TGTGCCAGCAGCCCACCGGTCGGCTATGGCTACACCTTC
TRBV28,15,NA,TRBJ1-6,NA,CASSSPGTDYSPLHF,TGTGCCAGCAGTTCCCCCGGGACTGATTATTCACCCCTCCACTTT
TRBV19,14,TRBD1,TRBJ2-7,NA,CASRRTGGTYEQYF,TGTGCCAGTAGACGGACAGGGGGAACCTACGAGCAGTACTTC
TRBV28,14,NA,TRBJ1-5,NA,CASVLGGSNQPQHF,TGTGCCAGCGTCTTGGGGGGAAGCAATCAGCCCCAGCATTTT
TRBV7-2,15,TRBD2,TRBJ2-1,once,CASRRPGLPSDEQFF,TGTGCCAGCAGAAGACCGGGACTACCTTCAGATGAGCAGTTCTTC
TRBV5-6,15,NA,TRBJ2-5,NA,CASSPINGPQETQYF,TGTGCCAGCAGCCCCATTAATGGCCCCCAAGAGACCCAGTACTTC
TRBV2,15,TRBD1,TRBJ2-2,NA,CASRRQGAMAGELFF,TGTGCCAGCCGCCGACAGGGGGCCATGGCCGGGGAGCTGTTTTTT
TRBV5-4,19,TRBD2,TRBJ2-3,NA,CASSPSIGLAGGGIDTQYF,TGTGCCAGCAGCCCGAGCATAGGACTAGCGGGAGGTGGAATAGATACGCAGTATTTT
TRBV4-2,11,NA,TRBJ1-5,NA,CASSQPGYEHF,TGTGCCAGCAGCCAACCAGGGTACGAGCATTTT
TRBV7-8,13,NA,TRBJ1-5,NA,CASGGSRFRPQHF,TGTGCCAGCGGGGGGAGTCGTTTTCGGCCCCAGCATTTT
TRBV28,14,NA,TRBJ2-7,NA,CASSLGDSRKEQYF,TGTGCCAGCAGTTTAGGGGACTCGAGAAAGGAGCAGTACTTC
TRBV6-2/TRBV6-3,16,NA,TRBJ2-5,once,CASSYGGGRFEETQYF,TGTGCCAGCAGTTATGGTGGGGGCAGATTCGAAGAGACCCAGTACTTC